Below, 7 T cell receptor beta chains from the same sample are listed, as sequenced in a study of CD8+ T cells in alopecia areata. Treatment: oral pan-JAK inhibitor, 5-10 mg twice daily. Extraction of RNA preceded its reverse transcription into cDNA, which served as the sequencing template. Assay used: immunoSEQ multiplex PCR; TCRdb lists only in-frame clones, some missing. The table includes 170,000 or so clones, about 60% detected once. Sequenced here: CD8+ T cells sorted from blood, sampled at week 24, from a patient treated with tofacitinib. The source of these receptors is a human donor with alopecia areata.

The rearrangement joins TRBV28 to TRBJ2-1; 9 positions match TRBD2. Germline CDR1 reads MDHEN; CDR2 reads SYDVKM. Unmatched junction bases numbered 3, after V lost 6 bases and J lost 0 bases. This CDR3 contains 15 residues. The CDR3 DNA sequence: TGTGCCAGCAGCAGACTAGCGGACTCCTACAATGAGCAGTTCTTC. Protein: CASSRLADSYNEQFF.

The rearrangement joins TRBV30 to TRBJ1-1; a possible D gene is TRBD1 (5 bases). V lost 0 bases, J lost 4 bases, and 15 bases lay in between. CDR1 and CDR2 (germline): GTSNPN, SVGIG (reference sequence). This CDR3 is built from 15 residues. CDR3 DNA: TGTGCCTGGAGTGTACAGGCAGGGCCGCTCACTGAAGCTTTCTTT. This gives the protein CAWSVQAGPLTEAFF.

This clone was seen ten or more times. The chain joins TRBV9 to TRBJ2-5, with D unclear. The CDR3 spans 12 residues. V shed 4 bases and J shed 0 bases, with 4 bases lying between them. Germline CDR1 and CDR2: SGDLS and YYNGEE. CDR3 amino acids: CASSLDQETQYF. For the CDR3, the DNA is TGTGCCAGCAGCCTGGACCAAGAGACCCAGTACTTC.

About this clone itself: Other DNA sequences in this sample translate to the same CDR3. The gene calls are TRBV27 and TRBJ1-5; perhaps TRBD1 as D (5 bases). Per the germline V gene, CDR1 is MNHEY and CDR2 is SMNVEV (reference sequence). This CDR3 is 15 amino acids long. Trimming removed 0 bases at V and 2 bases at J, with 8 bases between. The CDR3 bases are TGTGCCAGCAGTTTATCATCGGGGGGCAATCAGCCCCAGCATTTT. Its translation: CASSLSSGGNQPQHF.

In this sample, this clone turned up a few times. The CDR3 region has the DNA TGCAGCGTTCAGGCGGGAAGCTCTGGGGCCAACGTCCTGACTTTC. It translates to CSVQAGSSGANVLTF. The rearrangement joins TRBV29-1 to TRBJ2-6; maybe TRBD2 (6 bases). Germline CDR1 SQVTM, CDR2 ANQGSEA. Trimming cost V 5 bases and J 0 bases, with 11 bases left between them. This CDR3 spans 15 amino acids.

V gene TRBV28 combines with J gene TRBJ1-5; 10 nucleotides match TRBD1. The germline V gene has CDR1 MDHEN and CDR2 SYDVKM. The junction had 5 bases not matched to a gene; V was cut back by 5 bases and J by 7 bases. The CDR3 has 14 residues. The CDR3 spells CASSPGQGRQPQHF. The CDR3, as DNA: TGTGCCAGCAGTCCGGGACAGGGGAGGCAGCCCCAGCATTTT.

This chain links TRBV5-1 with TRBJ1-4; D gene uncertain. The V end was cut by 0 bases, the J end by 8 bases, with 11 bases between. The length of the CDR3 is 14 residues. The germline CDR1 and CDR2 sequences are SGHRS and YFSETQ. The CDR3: CASSLEGLEEKLFF. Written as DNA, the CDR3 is TGCGCCAGCAGCTTGGAAGGGTTAGAGGAAAAACTGTTTTTT.